Listed here are 24 T cell receptor beta chains from one sample, sequenced in a study of blood T cell repertoires in COVID-19. Profiled with immunoSEQ multiplex PCR; TCRdb holds only in-frame clones, not every one. This table has just over 60,000 clones, roughly 84% appearing once. What was sequenced was peripheral blood. The receptors were gathered from an elderly woman with active or convalescent COVID-19.

The CDR3 nucleotides read TGTGCCTGGGCTCCGAGCGGGGGGGCCTTAGATACGCAGTATTTT. Its protein is CAWAPSGGALDTQYF. This chain uses TRBV30 with TRBJ2-3; 10 bases align to TRBD2. The trim removed 5 bases at V and 5 bases at J, leaving 10 bases unmatched. The CDR3 contains 15 residues. Germline V gene sequence: CDR1 GTSNPN, CDR2 SVGIG (reference sequence). The full variable domain, in which reference TRBV30 and TRBJ2-3 provide the parts outside the CDR3, is SQTIHQWPATLVQPVGSPLSLECTVEGTSNPNLYWYRQAAGRGLQLLFYSVGIGQISSEVPQNLSASRPQDRQFILSSKKLLLSDSGFYLCAWAPSGGALDTQYFGPGTRLTVL.

The chain employs TRBV5-1 and TRBJ2-3, with 9 bases matching TRBD1. Looked up from germline, CDR1 is SGHRS and CDR2 is YFSETQ. The trim removed 3 bases at V and 1 base at J, leaving 9 bases unmatched. The CDR3 is 17 amino acids. For the CDR3, the DNA is TGCGCCAGCAGCTGGCCCTCTCGGACAGGGGGCACAGATACGCAGTATTTT. It codes for CASSWPSRTGGTDTQYF.

The gene calls are TRBV2 and TRBJ1-1; D gene unclear. CDR1 SNHLY and CDR2 FYNNEI come from the germline V gene. The CDR3 consists of 14 residues. With 6 bases removed from V and 3 bases from J, the gap between germline ends came to 14 bases. CDR3 amino acids: CASRESPSYTEAFF. The CDR3 DNA reads TGTGCCAGCAGAGAATCCCCCTCGTACACTGAAGCTTTCTTT.

V gene TRBV27 combines with J gene TRBJ2-7, with D uncertain. Germline V CDR1 and CDR2: MNHEY, SMNVEV (reference sequence). This CDR3 contains 12 residues. Trimming took 6 bases from V and 7 from J, leaving 13 bases between them. The CDR3 region is CASSGFGREQYF. The CDR3 DNA follows: TGTGCCAGCAGCGGGTTTGGTCGTGAGCAGTACTTC.

The CDR3 loop is CASSYAGTSGASTDTQYF. Written as DNA, the CDR3 is TGCGCCAGCAGCTACGCCGGGACTAGCGGAGCTAGCACAGATACGCAGTATTTT. V and J are TRBV5-1 and TRBJ2-3; TRBD2 aligns across 11 bases. This CDR3 comprises 18 residues. Germline V gene sequence: CDR1 SGHRS, CDR2 YFSETQ. The J segment lost 0 bases and the V segment lost 3 bases, leaving 9 bases of the junction unmatched.

J is TRBJ1-5 and V is TRBV5-8, with TRBD1 matching over 8 bases. J lost 0 bases, V lost 4 bases, and 6 bases had no gene match. In germline, CDR1 is SGHTS, CDR2 YDEGEE. This CDR3 is built from 16 residues. The CDR3 loop is CASSVETGVSNQPQHF. The CDR3 nucleotides are TGTGCCAGCAGCGTCGAGACAGGGGTTAGCAATCAGCCCCAGCATTTT.

This clone was recorded a few times. CDR3 bases: TGTGCCAGCAATCTCCAGGGGGCTACTAACTATGGCTACACCTTC. Protein product: CASNLQGATNYGYTF. V is TRBV2 and J is TRBJ1-2, with 8 bases lining up with TRBD1. The CDR3 runs to 15 residues. After removal of 7 bases from V and 0 bases from J, the junction contained 7 bases not matched to a gene. Germline CDR1 SNHLY, CDR2 FYNNEI. Combining the CDR3 with reference TRBV2 and TRBJ1-2 gives the whole variable domain EPEVTQTPSHQVTQMGQEVILRCVPISNHLYFYWYRQILGQKVEFLVSFYNNEISEKSEIFDDQFSVERPDGSNFTLKIRSTKLEDSAMYFCASNLQGATNYGYTFGSGTRLTVV.

This sequence joins TRBV7-9 and TRBJ2-1; 7 bases line up with TRBD2. Germline assignment: CDR1 SEHNR and CDR2 FQNEAQ (reference sequence). There are 16 residues in the CDR3. After removal of 5 bases from V and 7 bases from J, the junction contained 14 bases not matched to a gene. The CDR3 here is CASSGRRDRGVNEQFF. The CDR3 DNA is TGTGCCAGCAGCGGCCGCCGGGACCGGGGGGTGAATGAGCAGTTCTTC.

The chain uses TRBV11-2 and TRBJ2-3; D is undetermined. Germline V gene data show CDR1 as SGHAT and CDR2 as FQNNGV. There are 14 residues in the CDR3. V was shortened by 2 bases and J by 2 bases, with 8 bases between the two germline ends. The CDR3 DNA reads TGTGCCAGCAGCTTATCCGGTTCCACAGATACGCAGTATTTT. The encoded protein is CASSLSGSTDTQYF.

The rearrangement uses TRBV6-1 and TRBJ1-5, with no clear D. The CDR3 totals 12 residues. V was trimmed by 3 bases and J by 6 bases, leaving 6 bases between them. CDR1 and CDR2 (germline): MNHNS, SASEGT. The CDR3 sequence is CASSDGFQPQHF. The CDR3, as DNA: TGTGCCAGCAGTGACGGTTTTCAGCCCCAGCATTTT.

The chain has TRBV11-2 and TRBJ2-7; possible D gene TRBD2, 6 bases. The germline gives CDR1 SGHAT, CDR2 FQNNGV. The V end was cut by 5 bases, the J end by 5 bases, with 22 bases between. This CDR3 comprises 16 residues. CDR3 region: CASSPGRQVGIDEQYF. The DNA of the CDR3 is TGTGCCAGCAGCCCAGGGAGGCAGGTTGGGATCGACGAGCAGTACTTC.

The gene calls are TRBV9 and TRBJ1-1, with 8 bases matching TRBD1. V shed 0 bases, J shed 5 bases, and the junction held 0 bases outside the gene matches. CDR1 is SGDLS and CDR2 is YYNGEE in the germline V gene. This CDR3 spans 13 amino acids. CDR3 amino acids: CASSVGTGTEAFF. In DNA, the CDR3 is TGTGCCAGCAGCGTAGGGACAGGGACTGAAGCTTTCTTT.

This rearrangement joins TRBV5-5 to TRBJ1-2; no clear D gene. The CDR3 loop spans 16 amino acids. Germline values: CDR1 SGHKS, CDR2 YYEKEE (reference sequence). V lost 0 bases and J 0 bases, leaving 12 bases between the germline ends. The CDR3 loop is CASSLASSFSNYGYTF. The DNA for the CDR3 is TGTGCCAGCAGCTTGGCCTCGTCCTTCTCTAACTATGGCTACACCTTC. The variable domain in full, with the rest retrieved from reference TRBV5-5 and TRBJ1-2, is DAGVTQSPTHLIKTRGQQVTLRCSPISGHKSVSWYQQVLGQGPQFIFQYYEKEERGRGNFPDRFSARQFPNYSSELNVNALLLGDSALYLCASSLASSFSNYGYTFGSGTRLTVV.

This chain links TRBV11-2 with TRBJ2-7, with D tentatively TRBD1 (6 bases). The CDR3 contains 16 residues. Looked up from germline, CDR1 is SGHAT and CDR2 is FQNNGV. Trimming took off 0 bases at V and 3 bases at J, with 15 bases between the two ends. This CDR3 is CASSLDQVQGRYEQYF. CDR3 sequence (DNA): TGTGCCAGCAGCTTAGATCAGGTACAGGGTCGCTACGAGCAGTACTTC.

The chain is built from TRBV2 and TRBJ2-7, with 7 bases identical to TRBD2. The germline V gene encodes CDR1 SNHLY and CDR2 FYNNEI. V lost 1 base to trimming and J lost 1 base; unmatched junction nucleotides: 4. CDR3 length equals 15 residues. The CDR3 loop reads CASSEGGGGSYEQYF. As DNA, the CDR3 is TGTGCCAGCAGTGAAGGGGGGGGAGGGTCCTACGAGCAGTACTTC.

This rearrangement joins TRBV5-1 to TRBJ1-1; D gene unclear. Looked up from germline, CDR1 is SGHRS and CDR2 is YFSETQ. This CDR3 comprises 14 residues. Deletions cut 1 base from V and 3 bases from J, with 10 bases between. CDR3 in amino acids: CASSLRLRDTEAFF. The CDR3 region has the DNA TGCGCCAGCAGCTTGAGACTGCGGGACACTGAAGCTTTCTTT.

This clone was counted once. The genes are TRBV7-2 and TRBJ1-1; 9 nucleotides align to TRBD1. There are 17 residues in the CDR3. The germline V gene encodes CDR1 SGHTA and CDR2 FQGNSA. With V trimmed by 5 bases and J by 1 base, 11 bases remained unmatched. The CDR3: CASSPMLPGQGNTEAFF. The CDR3, as DNA: TGTGCCAGCAGCCCGATGCTTCCGGGACAGGGGAACACTGAAGCTTTCTTT.

The rearrangement links TRBV5-6 to TRBJ2-3; 12 nucleotides line up with TRBD2. Unmatched junction bases numbered 1, after V lost 4 bases and J lost 4 bases. Germline CDR1 SGHDT, CDR2 YYEEEE. The CDR3 runs to 14 residues. CDR3 sequence: CASSRTSGADTQYF. CDR3 coding DNA: TGTGCCAGCAGCCGGACTAGCGGGGCAGATACGCAGTATTTT.

The V gene is TRBV5-1, the J gene TRBJ2-1, with D possibly matching TRBD2 (6 bases). The CDR3 totals 17 residues. Germline V lookup: CDR1 SGHRS, CDR2 YFSETQ. Trimming pared 4 bases from V and 8 bases from J, leaving 25 bases between. The CDR3 DNA reads TGCGCCAGCAGCGCCGGACGTGGGCCTAGCGCCCCTGATGAGCAGTTCTTC. Translation gives CASSAGRGPSAPDEQFF.

The V and J genes are TRBV10-3 and TRBJ1-3; 7 nucleotides agree with TRBD1. Germline loops: CDR1 ENHRY, CDR2 SYGVKD. The CDR3 has 16 amino acids. After removal of 6 bases from V and 2 bases from J, the junction contained 10 bases not matched to a gene. The CDR3 nucleotides read TGTGCCATCAGGGCCACACAGGGGAAGGCTGGAAACACCATATATTTT. As protein: CAIRATQGKAGNTIYF.

The gene calls are TRBV11-3 and TRBJ2-5; 9 nucleotides agree with TRBD2. Germline values: CDR1 SGHNT, CDR2 YENEEA. V was pared by 5 bases and J by 4 bases, with 5 bases of the junction left unmatched. This CDR3 is 14 amino acids long. The CDR3 region has the DNA TGTGCCAGCAGCCGCGGGGGGGAACGAGAGACCCAGTACTTC. Translation gives CASSRGGERETQYF.

This chain uses TRBV11-2 with TRBJ2-1; D uncertain. The CDR3 length is 13 residues. The germline CDR1 and CDR2 sequences are SGHAT and FQNNGV. With 3 bases removed from V and 6 bases from J, the gap between germline ends came to 9 bases. The CDR3 loop is CASSLEPLNEQFF. CDR3 bases: TGTGCCAGCAGCTTGGAGCCCCTCAATGAGCAGTTCTTC.

This rearrangement joins TRBV5-1 to TRBJ1-4; D gene ambiguous. This CDR3 contains 14 residues. Germline CDR1 is SGHRS and CDR2 is YFSETQ. Trimming pared 4 bases from V and 7 bases from J, leaving 14 bases between. CDR3 residues: CASSLSAGGEKLFF. In DNA, the CDR3 is TGCGCCAGCAGCCTAAGCGCCGGAGGTGAAAAACTGTTTTTT.

The chain carries TRBV6-5 and TRBJ1-1; a possible D gene is TRBD1 (5 bases). Germline CDR1 and CDR2: MNHEY and SVGAGI. This CDR3 spans 13 amino acids. V shed 6 bases and J shed 8 bases, with 16 bases lying between them. CDR3 protein: CASRQGGRGEAFF. The CDR3 DNA sequence: TGTGCCAGCAGGCAGGGAGGTCGGGGCGAAGCTTTCTTT.